These T cell receptor beta chains were read from a single sample in a study of cytomegalovirus exposure and HLA in healthy donors. Produced via immunoSEQ multiplex PCR; TCRdb's table is partial and in-frame only. The table lists approximately 120,000 clones, with 1% in the top ten. Sequencing was performed on PBMCs. The origin of the receptors is a man between 18 and 29 years old in good health and CMV-seronegative. Both conserved end residues are part of each CDR3.

>12|TRBJ1-2|TRBV9
CASSPPSGGYTF
>14|TRBJ1-1|TRBV5-1
CASTTGRRNTEAFF
>14|TRBJ1-2|TRBV19
CASSIDLGVGGYTF
>16|TRBJ1-5|TRBV30
CAWDDQRETVSQPQHF
>15|TRBJ2-1|TRBV15
CATSLRTSGLNEQFF
>14|TRBJ1-1|TRBV7-8
CASSLRLSGTEAFF
>13|TRBJ2-7|TRBV6-1
CATGQGSVYEQYF
>15|TRBJ2-2|TRBV25-1
CASSETPQGSVELFF
>16|TRBJ1-2|TRBV6-5
CASSYSSGTGGYGYTF
>14|TRBJ2-5|TRBV5-4
CASSLDRAQETQYF
>16|TRBJ2-7|TRBV28
CASSEIDRLGSYEQYF
>15|TRBJ1-3|TRBV6-1
CASRDRGRAGNTIYF
>15|TRBJ2-1|TRBV10-3
CAISRLAGEHNEQFF
>13|TRBJ2-7|TRBV30
CAWSVIRAYEQYF
>13|TRBJ2-3|TRBV7-3
CASSFRRGDTQYF
>15|TRBJ1-2|TRBV4-1
CASSQVQGTNYGYTF
>15|TRBJ2-7|TRBV5-1
CASSYGTLSSYEQYF
>14|TRBJ1-3|TRBV6-1
CASSEGQGGNTIYF
>15|TRBJ1-6|TRBV6-5
CASSPTGTGNSPLHF
>12|TRBJ2-7|TRBV29-1
CGGGTAGSEQYF
>12|TRBJ2-5|TRBV11-3
CASRRGGETQYF
>12|TRBJ2-3|TRBV9
CASSPSADTQYF
>13|TRBJ1-1|TRBV6-5
CASSFSLRSEAFF
>16|TRBJ1-2|TRBV4-1
CASSQVGTRGDYGYTF
>14|TRBJ1-2|TRBV28
CASSLSGAGYGYTF
>16|TRBJ1-5|TRBV28
CASSRERGGSNQPQHF
>15|TRBJ2-7|TRBV5-1
CASSLVGTVSYEQYF
>16|TRBJ2-7|TRBV7-8
CASSLYIAGASYEQYF
>13|TRBJ1-1|TRBV11-3
CASSAGGRSEAFF
>13|TRBJ1-1|TRBV27
CASSLAKNTEAFF
>14|TRBJ1-2|TRBV5-1
CASSLASGYYGYTF